A single sample gave rise to the 2 T cell receptor beta chains below, sequenced in a study of vaccination and CD4 T cells after COVID-19 (dated by TCRdb to 2021 to 2024). What the treatment or condition label conveys for this sample: approximately 9-day PBMC culture with coronavirus spike peptide pools or control peptides (ViraFEST assay). These receptors have no identified antigens. The library was prepared using PCR. The sequencing machine was an Illumina iSeq 100. TCR sequencing of DNA from cultured CD4+ T cells used the Oncomine TCR Beta short-read assay at the Johns Hopkins FTIC core. The public sequencing data were trimmed at Q25 with fastp and processed into clonotypes with MiXCR by TCRdb, which kept only in-frame beta chains. Records with the same CDR3 protein are collapsed into one entry carrying the most frequent genes and DNA. The sample table records 12,000 or so distinct CDR3 sequences; under 65% of these occur just once. Jointly, the top ten make up approximately 20% of the sample.

The sequenced sample was CD4+ T cells from blood, cultured in vitro. These receptors were collected from a human donor who had recovered from COVID-19.

The chain has TRBV29-1 and TRBJ2-7; D is unresolved. Germline V gene sequence: CDR1 SQVTM, CDR2 ANQGSEA. The CDR3 has 13 residues. Trimming shortened V by 7 bases and J by 6 bases, and 19 bases separated the two germline ends. This CDR3 is CSASGPATIEQYF. The CDR3 DNA reads as TGCAGCGCCTCCGGACCAGCTACGATCGAGCAGTACTTC.

The genes are TRBV29-1 and TRBJ2-1; D is perhaps TRBD1 (6 bases). The germline V gene has CDR1 SQVTM and CDR2 ANQGSEA. This CDR3 is built from 13 residues. V was clipped by 5 bases and J by 3 bases, with 11 bases between them. In nucleotides, the CDR3 is TGCAGCGTTATGAGGGACATCTACAATGAGCAGTTCTTC. Amino acids: CSVMRDIYNEQFF.